The following is a T cell receptor (beta chain) sequence with its context. Methods used by the authors: Amplification of reference gene primers provided the estimated nucleated cell counts. Produced via immunoSEQ multiplex PCR; TCRdb's table is partial and in-frame only. V and J calls and clone size are given by that table; D and trimming were obtained from the DNA. The sample has 120,000 to 150,000 clones; 88% are singletons. The data are from a study of blood T cell repertoires in COVID-19. Study-wide background: Sources were T cells, B-cell-depleted T cells, or PBMCs; the material itself was cDNA or gDNA.

Germline CDR1 and CDR2: SGHTA and FQGNSA. The junction had 4 bases not matched to a gene; V was cut back by 4 bases and J by 0 bases. This CDR3 is 15 amino acids long. The origin of this receptor is a human donor in a cohort sampled during active COVID-19. The chain employs TRBV7-2 and TRBJ2-7, with 9 positions matching TRBD1. The specimen was peripheral blood. The CDR3 protein is CASSWTGAGSYEQYF. The CDR3 DNA sequence: TGTGCCAGCAGCTGGACAGGGGCGGGCTCCTACGAGCAGTACTTC.